This T cell receptor (beta chain) was documented in a study of Ad26.COV2.S vaccination and SARS-CoV-2 variants. Study at large: Enrollment placed the donor in the COV1001 Ad26.COV2.S trial arm. The study gave Ad26.COV2.S intramuscularly, once or twice 56 days apart.

As for treatment: roughly 20 received Ad26.COV2.S at low or high dose, single or two shots; several received placebo; per-sample allocation not given. Samples were taken on day 63 after the first vaccine or placebo injection. Study-level results: Compared with placebo recipients, vaccine recipients had higher spike-specific TCR breadth. Vaccine and placebo groups showed comparable non-spike TCR breadth.

Comment on this clone: The antigen is undetermined.

The data were produced by immunoSEQ multiplex PCR, yet TCRdb's version contains in-frame clones alone and is incomplete. Among approximately 450,000 clones listed, 75% to 95% were seen once. Trimming removed 2 bases at V and 6 bases at J, with 8 bases between. The CDR3 loop spans 13 amino acids. CDR1 and CDR2 from the germline V gene are SGHAT and FQNNGV. This chain links TRBV11-2 with TRBJ2-1; maybe TRBD2 (5 bases). This TCR was sampled from a person between 18 and 59 years old who received the Ad26.COV2.S COVID-19 vaccine or a placebo. This specimen consisted of peripheral blood, obtained in a trial of Ad26.COV2.S vaccine versus placebo. The CDR3 coding sequence is TGTGCCAGCAGCTTAATGCGGGTCAATGAGCAGTTCTTC. It specifies CASSLMRVNEQFF.